The T cell receptor (beta chain) under discussion was sequenced for a study of T cell responses to AZD1222 COVID-19 vaccine. Looking at the study overall: Second-dose intervals near 4 or 12 weeks were combined. The study's findings and limits: White British donors predominated, females outnumbered males, and clonal diversity was possibly underestimated. Only a handful of AZD1222 recipients, several in all, had baseline seropositivity.

Regarding this clone: What it binds is unknown.

The data were produced by immunoSEQ multiplex PCR, yet TCRdb's version contains in-frame clones alone and is incomplete. The table shows under 150,000 clones, with roughly nine tenths occurring only once. Sequencing used peripheral blood, obtained on day 0 of AZD1222 vaccination. The sequence was obtained from an adult in good health.

CDR3 loop: CASSPQGPYEQYF. CDR3 coding DNA: TGCGCCAGCAGCCCCCAGGGGCCCTACGAGCAGTACTTC. This sequence joins TRBV5-1 and TRBJ2-7; D is perhaps TRBD1 (6 bases). The CDR3 contains 13 residues. Germline CDR1 and CDR2: SGHRS and YFSETQ. Trimming shortened V by 4 bases and J by 2 bases, and 10 bases separated the two germline ends.